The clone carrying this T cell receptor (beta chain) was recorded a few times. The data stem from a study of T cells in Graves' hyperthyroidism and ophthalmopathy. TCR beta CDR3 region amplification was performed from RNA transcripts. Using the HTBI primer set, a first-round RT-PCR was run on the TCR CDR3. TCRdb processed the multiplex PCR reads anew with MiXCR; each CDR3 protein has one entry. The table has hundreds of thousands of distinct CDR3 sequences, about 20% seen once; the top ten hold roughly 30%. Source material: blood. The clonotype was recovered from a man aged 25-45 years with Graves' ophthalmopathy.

CDR3 coding DNA: TGTGCCAGCAGTTACGACAGGAGCTCCTACGAGCAGTACTTC. This codes for CASSYDRSSYEQYF. V and J are TRBV5-8 and TRBJ2-7; D is possibly TRBD1 (6 bases). The CDR3 spans 14 residues. V was clipped by 5 bases and J by 0 bases, with 12 bases between them. CDR1 is SGHTS, CDR2 YDEGEE, per germline.